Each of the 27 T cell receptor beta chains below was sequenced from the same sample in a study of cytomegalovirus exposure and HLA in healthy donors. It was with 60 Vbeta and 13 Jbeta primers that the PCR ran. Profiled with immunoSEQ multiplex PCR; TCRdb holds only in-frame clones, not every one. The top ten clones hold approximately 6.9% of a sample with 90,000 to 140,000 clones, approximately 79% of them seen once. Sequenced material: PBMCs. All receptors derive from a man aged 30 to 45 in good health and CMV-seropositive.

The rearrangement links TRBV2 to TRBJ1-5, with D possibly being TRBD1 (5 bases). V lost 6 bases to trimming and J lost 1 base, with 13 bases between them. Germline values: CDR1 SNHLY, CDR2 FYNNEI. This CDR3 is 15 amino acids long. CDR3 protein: CASRGTRGSNQPQHF. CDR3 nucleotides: TGTGCCAGCAGGGGAACGCGGGGGAGCAATCAGCCCCAGCATTTT.

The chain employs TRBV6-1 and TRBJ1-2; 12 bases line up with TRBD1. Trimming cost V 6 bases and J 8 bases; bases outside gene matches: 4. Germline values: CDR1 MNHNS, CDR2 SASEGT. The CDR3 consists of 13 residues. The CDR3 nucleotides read TGTGCCAGCAGGGTCGGGACAGGGGGCGGCTACACCTTC. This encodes CASRVGTGGGYTF.

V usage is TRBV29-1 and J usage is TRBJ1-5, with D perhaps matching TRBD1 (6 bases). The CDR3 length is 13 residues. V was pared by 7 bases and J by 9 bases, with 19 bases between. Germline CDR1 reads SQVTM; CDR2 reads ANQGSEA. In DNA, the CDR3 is TGCAGCGCCCGGACAGCGGTAGGGGGGCCCCAGCATTTT. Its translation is CSARTAVGGPQHF.

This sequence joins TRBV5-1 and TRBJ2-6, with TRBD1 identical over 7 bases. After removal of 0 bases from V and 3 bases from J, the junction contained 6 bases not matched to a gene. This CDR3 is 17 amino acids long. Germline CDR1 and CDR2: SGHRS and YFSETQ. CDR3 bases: TGCGCCAGCAGCTTGGGCGGACAGGATGGTGGGGCCAACGTCCTGACTTTC. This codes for CASSLGGQDGGANVLTF. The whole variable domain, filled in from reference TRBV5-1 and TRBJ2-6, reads KAGVTQTPRYLIKTRGQQVTLSCSPISGHRSVSWYQQTPGQGLQFLFEYFSETQRNKGNFPGRFSGRQFSNSRSEMNVSTLELGDSALYLCASSLGGQDGGANVLTFGAGSRLTVL.

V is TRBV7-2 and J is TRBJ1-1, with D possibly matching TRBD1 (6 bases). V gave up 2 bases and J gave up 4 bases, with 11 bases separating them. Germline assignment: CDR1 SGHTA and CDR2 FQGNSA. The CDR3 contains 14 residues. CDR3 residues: CASSLKGGTTEAFF. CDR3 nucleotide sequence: TGTGCCAGCAGCTTAAAAGGGGGTACCACTGAAGCTTTCTTT.

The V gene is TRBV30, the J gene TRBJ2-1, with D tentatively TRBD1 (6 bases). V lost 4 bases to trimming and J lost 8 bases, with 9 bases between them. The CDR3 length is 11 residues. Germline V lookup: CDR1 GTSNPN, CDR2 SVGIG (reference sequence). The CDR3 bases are TGTGCCTGGACAGGGGTCCATGAGCAGTTCTTC. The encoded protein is CAWTGVHEQFF.

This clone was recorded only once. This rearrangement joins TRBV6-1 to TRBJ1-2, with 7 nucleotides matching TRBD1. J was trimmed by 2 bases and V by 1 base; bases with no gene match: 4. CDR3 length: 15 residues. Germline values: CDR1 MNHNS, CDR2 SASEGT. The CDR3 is CASSEGQGTNYGYTF. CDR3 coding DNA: TGTGCCAGCAGTGAAGGACAGGGAACAAACTATGGCTACACCTTC.

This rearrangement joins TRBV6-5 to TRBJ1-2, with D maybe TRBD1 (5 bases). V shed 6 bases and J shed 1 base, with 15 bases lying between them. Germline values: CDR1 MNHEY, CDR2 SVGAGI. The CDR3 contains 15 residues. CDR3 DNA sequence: TGTGCCAGCAGCTATACAGGCGAATATAACTATGGCTACACCTTC. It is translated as CASSYTGEYNYGYTF.

DNA for the CDR3: TGTGCCAGCAGTGAAATAGACAGTTCACCCCTCCACTTT. Translated: CASSEIDSSPLHF. The V gene is TRBV6-1, the J gene TRBJ1-6; TRBD1 is a possible D gene (5 bases). Germline lookup yields CDR1 MNHNS and CDR2 SASEGT. The ends were cut back, 2 bases at V and 9 bases at J, with 8 bases in the middle. The CDR3 runs to 13 residues.

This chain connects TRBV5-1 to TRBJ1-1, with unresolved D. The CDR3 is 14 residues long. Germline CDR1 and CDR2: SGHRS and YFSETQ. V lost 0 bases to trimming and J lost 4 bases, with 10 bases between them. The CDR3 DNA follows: TGCGCCAGCAGCTTGGAACGGGGAATCACTGAAGCTTTCTTT. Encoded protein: CASSLERGITEAFF.

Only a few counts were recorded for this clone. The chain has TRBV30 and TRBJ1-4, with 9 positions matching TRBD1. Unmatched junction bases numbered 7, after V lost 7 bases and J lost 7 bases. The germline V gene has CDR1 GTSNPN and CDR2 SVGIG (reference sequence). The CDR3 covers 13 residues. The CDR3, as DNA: TGTGCCTTCTCCGGGACAGGGACTGAAAAACTGTTTTTT. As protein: CAFSGTGTEKLFF.

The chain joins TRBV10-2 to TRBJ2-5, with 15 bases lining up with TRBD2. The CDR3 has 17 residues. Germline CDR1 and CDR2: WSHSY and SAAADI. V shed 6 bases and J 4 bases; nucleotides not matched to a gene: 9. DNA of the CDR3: TGCGCCAGCAGGGGACTAGCGGGGGGCGGGGGGTCAGAGACCCAGTACTTC. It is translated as CASRGLAGGGGSETQYF.

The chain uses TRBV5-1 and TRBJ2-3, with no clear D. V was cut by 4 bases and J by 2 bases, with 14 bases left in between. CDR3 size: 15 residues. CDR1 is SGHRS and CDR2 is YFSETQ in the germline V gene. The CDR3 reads CASSMTAGITDTQYF. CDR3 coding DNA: TGCGCCAGCAGCATGACGGCAGGCATCACAGATACGCAGTATTTT. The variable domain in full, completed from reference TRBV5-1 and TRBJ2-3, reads KAGVTQTPRYLIKTRGQQVTLSCSPISGHRSVSWYQQTPGQGLQFLFEYFSETQRNKGNFPGRFSGRQFSNSRSEMNVSTLELGDSALYLCASSMTAGITDTQYFGPGTRLTVL.

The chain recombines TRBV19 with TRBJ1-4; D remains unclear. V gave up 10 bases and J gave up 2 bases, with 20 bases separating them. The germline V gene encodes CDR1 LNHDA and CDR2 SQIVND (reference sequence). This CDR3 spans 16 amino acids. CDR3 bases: TGTGCCACCCGAATCACCCTTATGGAGACTAATGAAAAACTGTTTTTT. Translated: CATRITLMETNEKLFF.

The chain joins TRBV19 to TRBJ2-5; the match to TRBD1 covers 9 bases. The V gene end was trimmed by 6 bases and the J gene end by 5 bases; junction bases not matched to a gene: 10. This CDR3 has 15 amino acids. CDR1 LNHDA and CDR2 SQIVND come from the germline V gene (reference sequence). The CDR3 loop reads CASSAVQGAVETQYF. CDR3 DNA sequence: TGTGCCAGTAGCGCCGTACAGGGGGCGGTGGAGACCCAGTACTTC.

CDR3 in DNA: TGTGCCAGCAGCTTAGCCGGGGGGGGAGGAAGCACTGAAGCTTTCTTT. Its protein product is CASSLAGGGGSTEAFF. The chain employs TRBV7-9 and TRBJ1-1; D may be TRBD1 (5 bases). Germline V gene data show CDR1 as SEHNR and CDR2 as FQNEAQ (reference sequence). The CDR3 is 16 residues long. V shed 0 bases and J shed 4 bases, with 15 bases lying between them. The full variable domain, completed using reference TRBV7-9 and TRBJ1-1, is DTGVSQNPRHKITKRGQNVTFRCDPISEHNRLYWYRQTLGQGPEFLTYFQNEAQLEKSRLLSDRFSAERPKGSFSTLEIQRTEQGDSAMYLCASSLAGGGGSTEAFFGQGTRLTVV.

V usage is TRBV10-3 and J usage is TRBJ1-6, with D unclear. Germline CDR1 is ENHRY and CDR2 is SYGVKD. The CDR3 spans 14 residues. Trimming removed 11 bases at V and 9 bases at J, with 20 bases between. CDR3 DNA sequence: TGTGCCTCGGGCTTTAAAGAAAGCGGTTCACCCCTCCACTTT. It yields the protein CASGFKESGSPLHF.

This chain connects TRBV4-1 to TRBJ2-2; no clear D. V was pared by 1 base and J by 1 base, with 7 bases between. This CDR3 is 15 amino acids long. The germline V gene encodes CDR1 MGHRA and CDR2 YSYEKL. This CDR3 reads CASSQGPLNTGELFF. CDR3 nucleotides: TGCGCCAGCAGCCAAGGGCCGCTGAACACCGGGGAGCTGTTTTTT.

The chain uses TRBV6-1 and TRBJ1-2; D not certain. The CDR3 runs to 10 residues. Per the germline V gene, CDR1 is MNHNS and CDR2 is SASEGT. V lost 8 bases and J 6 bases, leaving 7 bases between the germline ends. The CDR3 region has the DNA TGTGCCAGCGGCGACAATGGCTACACCTTC. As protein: CASGDNGYTF.

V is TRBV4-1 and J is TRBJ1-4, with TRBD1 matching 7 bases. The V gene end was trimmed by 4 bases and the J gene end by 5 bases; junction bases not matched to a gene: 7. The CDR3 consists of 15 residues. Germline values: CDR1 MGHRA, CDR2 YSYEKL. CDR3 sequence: CASSRFTGANEKLFF. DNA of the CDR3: TGCGCCAGCAGCCGGTTCACAGGGGCAAATGAAAAACTGTTTTTT.

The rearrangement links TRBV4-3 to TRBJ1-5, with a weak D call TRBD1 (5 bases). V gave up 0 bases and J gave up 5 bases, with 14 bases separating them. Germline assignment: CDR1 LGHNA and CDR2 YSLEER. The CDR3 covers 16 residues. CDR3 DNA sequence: TGCGCCAGCAGCCAAGATAGGGCAGGGCTGGATCAGCCCCAGCATTTT. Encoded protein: CASSQDRAGLDQPQHF.

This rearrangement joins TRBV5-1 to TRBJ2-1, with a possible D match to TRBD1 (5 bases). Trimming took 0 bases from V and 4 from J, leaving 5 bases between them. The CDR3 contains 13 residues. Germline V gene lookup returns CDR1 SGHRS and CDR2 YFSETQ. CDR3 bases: TGCGCCAGCAGCTTGGACAGGTACAATGAGCAGTTCTTC. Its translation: CASSLDRYNEQFF.

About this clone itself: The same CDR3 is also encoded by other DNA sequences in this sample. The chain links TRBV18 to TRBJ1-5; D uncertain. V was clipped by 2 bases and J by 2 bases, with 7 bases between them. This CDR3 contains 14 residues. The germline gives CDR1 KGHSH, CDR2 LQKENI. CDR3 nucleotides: TGTGCCAGCTCACCAACGGGAGGCAATCAGCCCCAGCATTTT. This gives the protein CASSPTGGNQPQHF.

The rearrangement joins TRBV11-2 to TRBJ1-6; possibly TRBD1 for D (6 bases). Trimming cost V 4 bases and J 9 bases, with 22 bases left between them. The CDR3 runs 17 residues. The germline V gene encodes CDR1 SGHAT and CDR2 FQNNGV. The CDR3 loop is CASSSTRRRAGASPLHF. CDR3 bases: TGTGCCAGCAGCTCTACACGCCGTCGGGCAGGGGCTTCACCCCTCCACTTT. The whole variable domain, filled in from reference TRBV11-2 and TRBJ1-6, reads EAGVAQSPRYKIIEKRQSVAFWCNPISGHATLYWYQQILGQGPKLLIQFQNNGVVDDSQLPKDRFSAERLKGVDSTLKIQPAKLEDSAVYLCASSSTRRRAGASPLHFGNGTRLTVT.

The CDR3 DNA sequence: TGTGCCAGCAGTGTTCATGGGGCCAACGTCCTGACTTTC. It encodes CASSVHGANVLTF. The chain combines TRBV2 with TRBJ2-6, with no clear D. Trimming removed 4 bases at V and 3 bases at J, with 4 bases between. Germline V lookup: CDR1 SNHLY, CDR2 FYNNEI. The CDR3 covers 13 residues.

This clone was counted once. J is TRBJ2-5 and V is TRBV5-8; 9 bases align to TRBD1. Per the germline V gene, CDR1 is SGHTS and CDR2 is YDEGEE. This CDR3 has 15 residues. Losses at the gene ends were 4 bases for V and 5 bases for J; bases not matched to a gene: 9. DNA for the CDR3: TGTGCCAGCAGCAAAGGGACAGGGCGCAAGGAGACCCAGTACTTC. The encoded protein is CASSKGTGRKETQYF.

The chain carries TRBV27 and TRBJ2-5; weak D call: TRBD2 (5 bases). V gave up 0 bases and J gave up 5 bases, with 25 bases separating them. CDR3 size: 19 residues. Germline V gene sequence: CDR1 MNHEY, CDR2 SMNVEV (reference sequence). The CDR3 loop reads CASSLSRAEGSISRETQYF. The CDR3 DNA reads TGTGCCAGCAGTTTATCGCGGGCAGAAGGGAGTATCTCCAGGGAGACCCAGTACTTC.